This T cell receptor (beta chain) comes out of a study of T cell repertoires in cytomegalovirus infection. Study-wide background: Matching HLA type and CMV infection were both indicated by public TCR beta signatures.

This clonotype has a handful of counts. What it binds is not known. V was clipped by 5 bases and J by 1 base; unmatched bases: 5. Germline V gene sequence: CDR1 SGHVS, CDR2 FNYEAQ. The CDR3 contains 15 residues. TCRdb recomputed calls from the reads with MiXCR, one row per CDR3 protein. The sample carries approximately 730,000 distinct CDR3 sequences, around 29% recorded once. This chain links TRBV7-6 with TRBJ2-7; TRBD1 aligns across 10 bases. This receptor was identified in a human donor in good health (CMV status not recorded). Some clones in this sample may be carry-over from other donors' samples. Specimen: cultured CD8+ T cells from PBMCs, collected from culture after CMV antigen stimulation. The CDR3 nucleotides are TGTGCCAGCAGCACCGGGACAGGGGCTTCCTACGAGCAGTACTTC. Translated: CASSTGTGASYEQYF.